The 17 T cell receptor beta chains given below trace back to one sample, sequenced in a study of response to subunit inactivated influenza vaccine. MiXCR, applied by TCRdb to the RT-PCR reads, yields one record per CDR3 protein. Counted here are fewer than 700,000 distinct CDR3 sequences, 10% to 15% occurring once; the ten biggest clones make up about an eighth. The specimen was PBMCs from blood, collected 35 to 45 days after vaccination. These receptors were obtained from a man aged 45-65 years who received an inactivated influenza vaccine.

The gene calls are TRBV28 and TRBJ2-3, with TRBD2 identical over 8 bases. The CDR3 has 14 amino acids. Germline V gene data show CDR1 as MDHEN and CDR2 as SYDVKM. The trim removed 5 bases at V and 8 bases at J, leaving 9 bases unmatched. CDR3 bases: TGTGCCAGCAGTCCGGGACTAGTAGCAGTTACGCAGTATTTT. This gives the protein CASSPGLVAVTQYF.

This clonotype was seen more than once but under ten times. The J gene is TRBJ2-2, the V gene TRBV24-1; the match to TRBD1 covers 9 bases. V shed 3 bases and J 5 bases; nucleotides not matched to a gene: 6. In germline, CDR1 is KGHDR, CDR2 SFDVKD. CDR3 length: 16 amino acids. The CDR3 protein is CATSDRGTGWTGELFF. The CDR3 nucleotides are TGTGCCACCAGTGATCGGGGGACAGGGTGGACCGGGGAGCTGTTTTTT.

V and J are TRBV12-3 or TRBV12-4 and TRBJ2-5; D ambiguous. Trimming took 5 bases from V and 1 from J, leaving 17 bases between them. The CDR3 is 16 amino acids. Here the CDR3 reads CASSQYSGDGQETQYF. The CDR3 DNA reads as TGTGCCAGCAGTCAATACTCCGGAGACGGCCAAGAGACCCAGTACTTC.

This clonotype was picked up a small number of times. The CDR3 region has the DNA TGTGCCAGTAGACCACCGGGACAGGGACATCAGCCCCAGCATTTT. It is translated as CASRPPGQGHQPQHF. The J gene is TRBJ1-5, the V gene TRBV19, with TRBD1 matching 9 bases. Looked up from germline, CDR1 is LNHDA and CDR2 is SQIVND (reference sequence). J was trimmed by 5 bases and V by 6 bases; bases with no gene match: 8. The CDR3 is 15 amino acids.

The sample holds a few counts of this clonotype. This chain connects TRBV7-2 to TRBJ2-2; D ambiguous. The CDR3 runs to 17 residues. V was trimmed by 1 base and J by 4 bases, leaving 16 bases between them. CDR1 and CDR2 from the germline V gene are SGHTA and FQGNSA. The CDR3: CASSLVIRALGTGELFF. The CDR3 region has the DNA TGTGCCAGCAGCTTAGTTATCCGGGCCCTGGGCACCGGGGAGCTGTTTTTT.

Only a few counts were recorded for this clonotype. This rearrangement joins TRBV20-1 to TRBJ2-7, with D possibly TRBD1 on 6 matching bases. Trimming removed 2 bases at V and 2 bases at J, with 13 bases between. The CDR3 is made up of 14 amino acids. Germline CDR1 DFQATT, CDR2 SNEGSKA (reference sequence). CDR3: CSARKGDIAYEQYF. CDR3 DNA: TGCAGTGCTAGAAAGGGGGACATCGCCTACGAGCAGTACTTC.

This clonotype showed up just a few times. The chain is built from TRBV20-1 and TRBJ2-3, with a weak D call TRBD2 (6 bases). Trimming stripped 3 bases from V and 5 bases from J, with 24 bases between. This CDR3 has 17 residues. The germline V gene has CDR1 DFQATT and CDR2 SNEGSKA (reference sequence). This chain's CDR3 is CSASGNLAPGGIDTQYF. In DNA form, the CDR3 reads TGCAGTGCTAGTGGGAATTTAGCACCAGGAGGGATAGATACGCAGTATTTT.

The V gene is TRBV20-1, the J gene TRBJ2-3; the D gene is possibly TRBD1 (5 bases). Germline V CDR1 and CDR2: DFQATT, SNEGSKA (reference sequence). The CDR3 is 15 residues long. With 2 bases removed from V and 2 bases from J, the gap between germline ends came to 14 bases. The CDR3 nucleotides are TGCAGTGCTAGAATTATGACAGTTTCCACAGATACGCAGTATTTT. Translating gives CSARIMTVSTDTQYF.

The rearrangement uses TRBV6-5 and TRBJ1-5; perhaps TRBD1 as D (5 bases). From germline, CDR1 is MNHEY and CDR2 SVGAGI. The CDR3 length is 15 residues. V lost 4 bases and J lost 2, with 12 bases in between. The chain's CDR3 is CASSSRGSGNQPQHF. CDR3 nucleotide sequence: TGTGCCAGCAGTTCTAGGGGTTCTGGCAATCAGCCCCAGCATTTT.

CDR3 in DNA: TGTGCCAGCAGTTGGCTCGCGGGGGGGCCATCCTACGAGCAGTACTTC. It codes for CASSWLAGGPSYEQYF. The chain is built from TRBV6-2 or TRBV6-3 and TRBJ2-7; 9 positions match TRBD2. There are 16 residues in the CDR3. J was trimmed by 1 base and V by 4 bases; bases with no gene match: 8. Germline V gene data show CDR1 as MNHEY and CDR2 as SVGEGT.

The rearrangement links TRBV11-2 to TRBJ1-1; D not certain. CDR1 and CDR2 from the germline V gene are SGHAT and FQNNGV. The CDR3 spans 12 residues. The ends were cut back, 1 base at V and 10 bases at J, with 10 bases in the middle. The CDR3 DNA is TGTGCCAGCAGCTTAGGCGGGGTGGGAGCTTTCTTT. Translated, it gives CASSLGGVGAFF.

This clonotype was seen a handful of times. The chain employs TRBV4-3 and TRBJ2-2; tentative D call: TRBD1 (6 bases). CDR1 is LGHNA and CDR2 is YSLEER in the germline V gene. The V end lost 3 bases, the J end lost 13 bases, and 18 bases lay between the germline ends. The CDR3 is 14 residues long. Here the CDR3 reads CASSQGDKFPTLFF. The DNA for the CDR3 is TGCGCCAGCAGCCAGGGGGACAAATTCCCTACGCTGTTTTTT.

J is TRBJ2-1 and V is TRBV18; the D is unclear. The V gene lost 1 base and the J gene lost 0 bases, with 7 bases spanning the gap. The germline CDR1 and CDR2 sequences are KGHSH and LQKENI. This CDR3 is 15 amino acids long. CDR3 sequence reads: CASSPRAFSYNEQFF. The CDR3 DNA follows: TGTGCCAGCTCACCACGCGCTTTCTCCTACAATGAGCAGTTCTTC. Combining the CDR3 with reference TRBV18 and TRBJ2-1 gives the whole variable domain NAGVMQNPRHLVRRRGQEARLRCSPMKGHSHVYWYRQLPEEGLKFMVYLQKENIIDESGMPKERFSAEFPKEGPSILRIQQVVRGDSAAYFCASSPRAFSYNEQFFGPGTRLTVL.

This clonotype was recorded many times. The gene calls are TRBV28 and TRBJ2-3, with 8 bases lining up with TRBD2. The trim removed 7 bases at V and 3 bases at J, leaving 9 bases unmatched. This CDR3 comprises 15 residues. The germline CDR1 and CDR2 sequences are MDHEN and SYDVKM. CDR3 coding DNA: TGTGCCAGCAAAATGGCGGGGGGCGCTACAGATACGCAGTATTTT. Its translation: CASKMAGGATDTQYF.

The rearrangement uses TRBV6-5 and TRBJ2-4; 7 bases agree with TRBD2. Looked up from germline, CDR1 is MNHEY and CDR2 is SVGAGI. There are 18 residues in the CDR3. Unmatched junction bases numbered 13, after V lost 4 bases and J lost 1 base. CDR3 in amino acids: CASSLWVLREVAKNIQYF. In nucleotides, the CDR3 is TGTGCCAGCAGTTTGTGGGTTTTACGGGAGGTTGCCAAAAACATTCAGTACTTC.

This clonotype was detected a few times. The J gene is TRBJ2-1, the V gene TRBV28; 13 nucleotides agree with TRBD2. Germline CDR1 and CDR2: MDHEN and SYDVKM. The CDR3 length is 16 residues. V was clipped by 2 bases and J by 9 bases; unmatched bases: 7. The CDR3 DNA reads as TGTGCCAGCAGTTTAACTAGCGGGGGGGGATCAGGTGAGCAGTTCTTC. It is translated as CASSLTSGGGSGEQFF.

The chain recombines TRBV5-4 with TRBJ2-2, with 7 bases fitting TRBD2. Per germline, CDR1 SGHNT and CDR2 YYREEE (reference sequence). V shed 6 bases and J 8 bases; nucleotides not matched to a gene: 19. This CDR3 comprises 17 residues. This chain's CDR3 is CASTLGPRKGGLGELFF. CDR3 sequence (DNA): TGTGCCAGCACCCTCGGGCCCAGAAAGGGAGGGTTGGGGGAGCTGTTTTTT.